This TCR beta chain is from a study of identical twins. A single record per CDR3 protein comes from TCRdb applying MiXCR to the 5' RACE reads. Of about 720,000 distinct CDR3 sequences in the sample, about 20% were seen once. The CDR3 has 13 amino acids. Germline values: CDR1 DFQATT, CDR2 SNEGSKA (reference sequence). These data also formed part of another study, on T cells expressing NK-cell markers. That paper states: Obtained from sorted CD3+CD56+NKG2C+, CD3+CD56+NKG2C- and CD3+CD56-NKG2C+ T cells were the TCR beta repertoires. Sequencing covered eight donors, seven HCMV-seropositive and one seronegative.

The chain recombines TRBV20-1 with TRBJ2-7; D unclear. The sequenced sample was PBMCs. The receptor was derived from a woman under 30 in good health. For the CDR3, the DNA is TGCAGGCCCAAAAGGGTCCAAACCTACGAGCAGTACTTC. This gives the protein CRPKRVQTYEQYF.